The present entry profiles one T cell receptor (beta chain) with its context. The authors sorted naive CD8 T cells as CD8+CD4-CCR7+CD45RA+. These data are taken from a study of molecular identifiers for immune sequencing clone quantification. Trimming at V came to 0 bases and at J to 5 bases, leaving 9 bases not matched to a gene. The CDR3 has 16 residues. CDR1 and CDR2 (germline): MNHEY, SMNVEV (reference sequence). TCRdb fed the PCR reads into MiXCR, producing one record per CDR3 protein. The data hold 490,000 or so distinct CDR3 sequences, with 20% to 25% observed a single time. The sample was naive CD8+ T cells from blood, with Jurkat cell RNA spiked in. Noted subset: FACS-sorted CD8+CD4-CCR7+CD45RA+ naive T cells. This sequence joins TRBV27 and TRBJ2-7; 8 bases align to TRBD2. This TCR came from a human donor in good health. Some libraries in this study had Jurkat cell RNA spiked in. CDR3 sequence: CASSLSKSGSRHEQYF. CDR3 nucleotide sequence: TGTGCCAGCAGTTTATCTAAGAGCGGGAGCCGCCACGAGCAGTACTTC.